This entry lists 17 T cell receptor beta chains sequenced from one sample in a study of blood T cells in healthy people across ages. It was with a sample-barcoded 5' primer and a J-beta primer mix that a second PCR of roughly 7 to 12 cycles was run. TCRdb ran MiXCR on the 5' RACE reads and lists one entry per CDR3 protein. The sample has approximately 800,000 distinct CDR3 sequences; 45% to 70% are singletons. The sample was blood. Receptors were obtained from a man aged 35-49 years in good health.

This clonotype occurred once. The gene calls are TRBV27 and TRBJ2-5; D might be TRBD1 or TRBD2, each matching 5 bases. Trimming took off 4 bases at V and 1 base at J, with 16 bases between the two ends. The length of the CDR3 is 16 residues. The V gene's germline CDR1 is MNHEY and CDR2 SMNVEV (reference sequence). DNA for the CDR3: TGTGCCAGCAGTTGGGGGTCGGAGTTGGGCCAAGAGACCCAGTACTTC. Its translation is CASSWGSELGQETQYF.

The chain has TRBV21-1 and TRBJ2-5; the table gives TRBD1 as D, unverified against the DNA. The closer fit of TRBJ2-7 to the DNA end suggests the J call may be wrong. TRBV21-1 is a pseudogene. The CDR3 covers 14 residues. The CDR3 coding sequence is TGTGCCAGCAGCAAAAGAGGACAGGCTCACGAGCAGTACTTC. Its translation: CASSKRGQAHEQYF.

The V gene is TRBV3-1, the J gene TRBJ1-6; TRBD1 aligns across 8 bases. The CDR3 is 14 residues long. Germline assignment: CDR1 LGHDT and CDR2 YNNKEL (reference sequence). V shed 4 bases and J 9 bases; nucleotides not matched to a gene: 5. CDR3 residues: CASSPQGAVSPLHF. The CDR3 DNA reads TGTGCCAGCAGCCCTCAGGGGGCGGTTTCACCCCTCCACTTT. Complete variable domain (other parts from reference TRBV3-1 and TRBJ1-6): DTAVSQTPKYLVTQMGNDKSIKCEQNLGHDTMYWYKQDSKKFLKIMFSYNNKELIINETVPNRFSPKSPDKAHLNLHINSLELGDSAVYFCASSPQGAVSPLHFGNGTRLTVT.

The chain recombines TRBV10-3 with TRBJ2-6, with a tentative D call TRBD1 (6 bases). This CDR3 is built from 16 residues. CDR1 ENHRY and CDR2 SYGVKD come from the germline V gene. Trimming cost V 3 bases and J 0 bases, with 9 bases left between them. Written as DNA, the CDR3 is TGTGCCATCAGTGATTTACAGGGCTCTGGGGCCAACGTCCTGACTTTC. It specifies CAISDLQGSGANVLTF.

This clonotype has more than one count but fewer than ten. This chain joins TRBV5-1 and TRBJ2-5; perhaps TRBD2 as D (6 bases). V was cut by 7 bases and J by 7 bases, with 17 bases left in between. Looked up from germline, CDR1 is SGHRS and CDR2 is YFSETQ. The CDR3 totals 13 residues. CDR3 loop: CASSMIGEATQYF. The DNA of the CDR3 is TGCGCCAGCTCTATGATCGGGGAGGCGACCCAGTACTTC.

V usage is TRBV4-3 and J usage is TRBJ1-2; a weak D match, TRBD1 (6 bases). V was trimmed by 0 bases and J by 7 bases, leaving 15 bases between them. The germline gives CDR1 LGHNA, CDR2 YSLEER. The CDR3 is made up of 15 amino acids. CDR3 in amino acids: CASSQEGRGTVGYTF. CDR3 DNA sequence: TGCGCCAGCAGCCAAGAGGGAAGGGGGACCGTTGGCTACACCTTC.

This rearrangement joins TRBV28 to TRBJ2-3, with D unclear. The CDR3 is 14 amino acids. Germline CDR1 reads MDHEN; CDR2 reads SYDVKM. V lost 8 bases, J lost 0 bases, and 12 bases lay in between. The CDR3 is CASLGRISTDTQYF. The CDR3 DNA sequence: TGTGCCAGCCTCGGACGGATTAGCACAGATACGCAGTATTTT. Full variable domain (missing parts from reference TRBV28 and TRBJ2-3): DVKVTQSSRYLVKRTGEKVFLECVQDMDHENMFWYRQDPGLGLRLIYFSYDVKMKEKGDIPEGYSVSREKKERFSLILESASTNQTSMYLCASLGRISTDTQYFGPGTRLTVL.

This rearrangement joins TRBV12-3 or TRBV12-4 to TRBJ2-3, with 7 bases that match TRBD1. The CDR3 is 13 amino acids. The trim removed 4 bases at V and 13 bases at J, leaving 11 bases unmatched. CDR3 residues: CASSWDSTDMEYF. CDR3 in DNA: TGTGCCAGCAGTTGGGACAGCACAGATATGGAGTATTTT.

The chain couples TRBV5-1 to TRBJ2-4; 9 bases line up with TRBD1. The J call is in doubt because the DNA end fits TRBJ2-7 better. This CDR3 comprises 14 residues. Germline values: CDR1 SGHRS, CDR2 YFSETQ. CDR3 loop: CASSFGTGSLEQYF. CDR3 nucleotides: TGCGCCAGCAGCTTCGGGACAGGGTCCCTCGAGCAGTACTTC.

The chain joins TRBV6-2 or TRBV6-3 to TRBJ1-5; TRBD1 matches at 9 bases. CDR1 is MNHEY, CDR2 SVGEGT, per germline. J lost 9 bases, V lost 4 bases, and 10 bases had no gene match. This CDR3 has 15 residues. This chain's CDR3 is CASSSRGTGFRPQHF. CDR3 nucleotides: TGTGCCAGCAGTTCCCGGGGGACAGGGTTTCGGCCCCAGCATTTT.

The rearrangement links TRBV6-4 to TRBJ2-7; D might be TRBD2 (5 bases). With 11 bases removed from V and 0 bases from J, the gap between germline ends came to 20 bases. The germline V gene encodes CDR1 MRHNA and CDR2 SNTAGT. There are 15 residues in the CDR3. CDR3 loop: CAAPWSGDSSYEQYF. CDR3 DNA sequence: TGTGCCGCGCCTTGGAGCGGCGATAGCTCCTACGAGCAGTACTTC.

The chain recombines TRBV9 with TRBJ2-3; D is perhaps TRBD2 (5 bases). This CDR3 has 15 residues. V lost 1 base and J lost 4, with 13 bases in between. The germline V gene encodes CDR1 SGDLS and CDR2 YYNGEE. CDR3 in amino acids: CASSVRGGPPDTQYF. The CDR3 coding sequence is TGTGCCAGCAGCGTACGAGGAGGTCCCCCAGATACGCAGTATTTT.

This clonotype was detected many times. The chain joins TRBV20-1 to TRBJ2-3, with 10 bases identical to TRBD2. The CDR3 is 19 residues long. Looked up from germline, CDR1 is DFQATT and CDR2 is SNEGSKA (reference sequence). Losses at the gene ends were 6 bases for V and 3 bases for J; bases not matched to a gene: 21. DNA of the CDR3: TGCAGTGCAGCGGGCCCGGGGTTAGCAGCGGGAGGGCCGACAGATACGCAGTATTTT. This sequence encodes CSAAGPGLAAGGPTDTQYF.

The V gene is TRBV20-1, the J gene TRBJ1-1; no clear D gene. The CDR3 contains 12 residues. Trimming cost V 2 bases and J 8 bases, with 12 bases left between them. Germline V lookup: CDR1 DFQATT, CDR2 SNEGSKA (reference sequence). The CDR3 reads CSARSDGSEAFF. The CDR3 DNA is TGCAGTGCTAGATCCGACGGGTCAGAAGCTTTCTTT.

A few counts support this clonotype. The chain has TRBV27 and TRBJ2-1; no clear D gene. CDR1 MNHEY and CDR2 SMNVEV come from the germline V gene (reference sequence). The CDR3 extends over 12 amino acids. The germline V and J ends were trimmed by 0 bases and 8 bases, with 5 bases remaining between them. CDR3 loop: CASSLSYDEQFF. The CDR3 nucleotides are TGTGCCAGCAGTTTATCTTATGATGAGCAGTTCTTC.

This clonotype was counted a few times. The chain is built from TRBV3-1 and TRBJ2-1; no clear D. The length of the CDR3 is 14 residues. V shed 1 base and J shed 6 bases, with 10 bases lying between them. From germline, CDR1 is LGHDT and CDR2 YNNKEL (reference sequence). The CDR3 here is CASSQGWRSNEQFF. The CDR3 DNA reads TGTGCCAGCAGCCAAGGGTGGCGGAGCAATGAGCAGTTCTTC.

This clonotype turned up a few times. The chain links TRBV12-3 or TRBV12-4 to TRBJ2-1; no clear D. Deletions cut 0 bases from V and 5 bases from J, with 11 bases between. This CDR3 has 15 amino acids. The CDR3 protein is CASSLALQPHNEQFF. Here the CDR3 DNA reads TGTGCCAGCAGTTTAGCGCTACAGCCACACAATGAGCAGTTCTTC.